The clone carrying this T cell receptor beta chain was seen more than once but under ten times. TCRdb reprocessed the 5' RACE reads via MiXCR and lists one record per CDR3 protein. The top ten hold around 0.3% of the sample, which has 1.5 million to 2 million distinct CDR3 sequences, 32% seen once. This CDR3 comprises 15 residues. The record originates from a study of identical twins. The chain employs TRBV21-1 and TRBJ2-7; the tabulated D call, TRBD1, remains unverified against the DNA. TRBV21-1 is listed as a pseudogene. Sequenced material: cord blood. The receptor comes from a newborn girl in good health. CDR3 DNA sequence: TGTGCCAGGACCGGGACAGGGGACTTCAACTACGAGCAGTACTTC. Translation: CARTGTGDFNYEQYF.